One and the same sample provided the 20 T cell receptor beta chains below, sequenced in a study of neurological immune-mediated disorders. TCRdb fed the 5' RACE reads into MiXCR, producing one record per CDR3 protein. The data show roughly 100,000 distinct CDR3 sequences, with 11% seen just once and around 3.1% held by the top ten. Time point described: longitudinal time-point 3. Sequenced input: PBMCs. The source is a female donor with HTLV-1-associated myelopathy (HAM/TSP).

This clonotype occurred many times. This sequence joins TRBV5-1 and TRBJ2-5, with D unclear. The CDR3 length is 13 residues. V lost 2 bases and J 2 bases, leaving 7 bases between the germline ends. The V gene's germline CDR1 is SGHRS and CDR2 YFSETQ. This chain's CDR3 is CASSFQVQETQYF. The DNA of the CDR3 is TGCGCCAGCAGCTTCCAGGTACAAGAGACCCAGTACTTC.

Only a few counts were recorded for this clonotype. V gene TRBV12-3 or TRBV12-4 combines with J gene TRBJ2-7; 9 positions agree with TRBD1. The junction had 13 bases not matched to a gene; V was cut back by 6 bases and J by 7 bases. The CDR3 covers 15 residues. The chain's CDR3 is CASSESGTGPREQYF. DNA of the CDR3: TGTGCCAGCAGCGAGTCCGGGACAGGGCCTAGAGAGCAGTACTTC.

This clonotype has ten or more counts. The CDR3 region has the DNA TGCAGTGCTACGCGGGGGGGTTCCTACAATGAGCAGTTCTTC. Residues: CSATRGGSYNEQFF. This chain links TRBV20-1 with TRBJ2-1, with TRBD2 matching 9 bases. J was trimmed by 1 base and V by 4 bases; bases with no gene match: 2. CDR3 length: 14 residues. Germline values: CDR1 DFQATT, CDR2 SNEGSKA (reference sequence).

This clonotype was counted many times. CDR3 loop: CASSLAYGGYEQYF. The CDR3 region has the DNA TGCGCCAGCAGCTTGGCGTATGGAGGGTACGAGCAGTACTTC. This chain uses TRBV5-1 with TRBJ2-7; D is possibly TRBD2 (6 bases). The CDR3 is 14 residues long. Germline loops: CDR1 SGHRS, CDR2 YFSETQ. The germline V and J ends were trimmed by 0 bases and 4 bases, with 11 bases remaining between them. The whole variable domain, remainder taken from reference TRBV5-1 and TRBJ2-7, is KAGVTQTPRYLIKTRGQQVTLSCSPISGHRSVSWYQQTPGQGLQFLFEYFSETQRNKGNFPGRFSGRQFSNSRSEMNVSTLELGDSALYLCASSLAYGGYEQYFGPGTRLTVT.

This clonotype was counted only a few times. The CDR3 loop reads CASSQTVTGELFF. The CDR3 DNA sequence: TGTGCCAGCAGCCAGACAGTTACCGGGGAGCTGTTTTTT. The chain recombines TRBV11-1 with TRBJ2-2; D might be TRBD1 (5 bases). CDR1 is SGHAT, CDR2 FQDESV, per germline (reference sequence). The CDR3 spans 13 residues. Deletions cut 5 bases from V and 5 bases from J, with 9 bases between.

This clonotype was observed many times. V is TRBV12-3 or TRBV12-4 and J is TRBJ1-6; tentatively, D is TRBD1 (5 bases). Trimming left V 4 bases short and J 8 bases short, with 12 bases between. CDR3 length: 14 residues. CDR3 coding DNA: TGTGCCAGCAGTTGGGACGGGACTTATTCACCCCTCCACTTT. Translated, it gives CASSWDGTYSPLHF.

This clonotype was observed many times. The chain has TRBV28 and TRBJ1-1; no clear D gene. There are 13 residues in the CDR3. V shed 7 bases and J shed 7 bases, with 16 bases lying between them. Germline loops: CDR1 MDHEN, CDR2 SYDVKM. CDR3 coding DNA: TGTGCCAGCATCCGACCCCTAGACTTTGAAGCTTTCTTT. Translating it yields CASIRPLDFEAFF.

The chain is built from TRBV11-2 and TRBJ2-4, with 8 bases matching TRBD1. Germline CDR1 SGHAT, CDR2 FQNNGV. The CDR3 is 15 residues long. With 6 bases clipped from V and 10 bases from J, the junction kept 14 bases outside the gene matches. The CDR3 loop is CASSTPGQGGRIQYF. In DNA, the CDR3 is TGTGCCAGCAGTACTCCTGGACAGGGAGGCCGGATTCAGTACTTC.

This clonotype has at least ten counts. The chain couples TRBV5-1 to TRBJ2-1; 8 positions match TRBD1. V was clipped by 3 bases and J by 7 bases; unmatched bases: 9. CDR3 size: 15 residues. Germline V gene sequence: CDR1 SGHRS, CDR2 YFSETQ. CDR3 region: CASSYSTGDGNEQFF. The CDR3 DNA reads as TGCGCCAGCAGCTATTCGACAGGGGACGGGAATGAGCAGTTCTTC.

This clonotype was seen many times. This chain connects TRBV7-3 to TRBJ2-6, with TRBD2 as a possible D gene (5 bases). The V and J ends lost 2 bases and 1 base respectively, with 9 bases between them. The CDR3 extends over 16 amino acids. Germline loops: CDR1 SGHTA, CDR2 FQGTGA. CDR3: CASSLGRDSGANVLTF. The CDR3 nucleotides read TGTGCCAGCAGCTTAGGTCGGGATTCTGGGGCCAACGTCCTGACTTTC.

This clonotype was seen repeatedly, ten times or more. The gene calls are TRBV5-1 and TRBJ1-2, with D unresolved. V lost 0 bases and J 3 bases, leaving 15 bases between the germline ends. Germline V gene data show CDR1 as SGHRS and CDR2 as YFSETQ. The CDR3 is 16 amino acids. In DNA form, the CDR3 reads TGCGCCAGCAGCTTGGGCCCGCGGGGTGATTACTATGGCTACACCTTC. As protein: CASSLGPRGDYYGYTF.

This clonotype was seen at least ten times. The chain combines TRBV9 with TRBJ2-6; D call uncertain. The V end was cut by 0 bases, the J end by 1 base, with 8 bases between. The CDR3 contains 16 residues. In germline, CDR1 is SGDLS, CDR2 YYNGEE. CDR3: CASSVGVGSGANVLTF. The CDR3 coding sequence is TGTGCCAGCAGCGTAGGTGTCGGGTCTGGGGCCAACGTCCTGACTTTC.

This clonotype was seen many times. V and J are TRBV4-1 and TRBJ2-6; TRBD1 is a possible D gene (6 bases). CDR1 and CDR2 from the germline V gene are MGHRA and YSYEKL. V was cut by 6 bases and J by 0 bases, with 12 bases left in between. The CDR3 runs 16 residues. The CDR3 bases are TGCGCCAGCAGGCCAGCAGGGGCCTCTGGGGCCAACGTCCTGACTTTC. This encodes CASRPAGASGANVLTF.

This clonotype showed up just a few times. This rearrangement joins TRBV5-1 to TRBJ1-1; 7 positions match TRBD1. The CDR3 covers 16 residues. Germline CDR1 is SGHRS and CDR2 is YFSETQ. The V segment lost 2 bases and the J segment 0 bases; nucleotides outside the gene matches: 7. The CDR3 region is CASSFYGQAVNTEAFF. CDR3 DNA sequence: TGCGCCAGCAGCTTCTACGGACAGGCGGTGAACACTGAAGCTTTCTTT.

This clonotype occurred many times. This chain joins TRBV12-3 or TRBV12-4 and TRBJ2-3; D is uncertain. The length of the CDR3 is 12 residues. V lost 5 bases and J lost 5, with 8 bases in between. Here the CDR3 reads CASSPPRDTQYF. The CDR3 nucleotides are TGTGCCAGCAGTCCCCCCAGAGATACGCAGTATTTT.

There are many counts of this clonotype. This chain links TRBV6-4 with TRBJ2-2, with D unclear. V was trimmed by 3 bases and J by 1 base, leaving 6 bases between them. CDR3 size: 14 residues. The germline V gene has CDR1 MRHNA and CDR2 SNTAGT. The CDR3 protein is CASSETRNTGELFF. The CDR3, as DNA: TGTGCCAGCAGTGAAACAAGGAACACCGGGGAGCTGTTTTTT.

This clonotype was counted at least ten times. The V gene is TRBV7-9, the J gene TRBJ2-7, with a tentative D call TRBD1 (6 bases). This CDR3 has 14 residues. Between the trimmed V and J ends, which lost 5 bases and 0 bases, there was a span of 11 bases. Germline CDR1 and CDR2: SEHNR and FQNEAQ (reference sequence). CDR3 DNA: TGTGCCAGCAGCCCGGACAGTGCCTCCTACGAGCAGTACTTC. It specifies CASSPDSASYEQYF.

This clonotype came up many times. V and J are TRBV5-1 and TRBJ2-3; perhaps TRBD2 as D (5 bases). V shed 3 bases and J shed 6 bases, with 14 bases lying between them. CDR1 is SGHRS, CDR2 YFSETQ, per germline. The CDR3 extends over 14 amino acids. The chain's CDR3 is CASSSPRGSDTQYF. CDR3 DNA: TGCGCCAGCAGCTCCCCAAGAGGGTCGGATACGCAGTATTTT.

This clonotype was seen only once. This may arise from a read error, as a much more abundant clone is one base away. This rearrangement joins TRBV6-1 to TRBJ2-7; D may be TRBD1 or TRBD2 (5 bases each). This CDR3 contains 15 residues. In germline, CDR1 is MNHNS, CDR2 SASEGT. Trimming cost V 4 bases and J 4 bases, with 17 bases left between them. The CDR3 is CASSGRDHPGYEQYF. CDR3 nucleotides: TGTGCCAGCAGTGGCAGGGACCATCCGGGATACGAGCAGTACTTC.

The chain is built from TRBV5-1 and TRBJ2-2; 11 bases match TRBD2. V shed 0 bases, J shed 6 bases, and the junction held 16 bases outside the gene matches. There are 20 residues in the CDR3. Germline assignment: CDR1 SGHRS and CDR2 YFSETQ. CDR3 residues: CASSLAGPYSGRASPGELFF. The CDR3 region has the DNA TGCGCCAGCAGCTTGGCGGGACCTTATAGCGGGAGGGCCTCGCCCGGGGAGCTGTTTTTT.